One TCR beta chain is described in this entry. Its antigen is currently unknown. The data were produced by immunoSEQ multiplex PCR, yet TCRdb's version contains in-frame clones alone and is incomplete. This sample has some 130,000 clones, with roughly 85% found just once. This record comes from a study of T cell responses to AZD1222 COVID-19 vaccine. General study results and limits: Spike-wide vaccine-associated CD4 TCRs dominated at 160-218 and 743-854. No repertoire was sampled before or during the peak T cell response, only after it.

The CDR3 sequence is 14 residues long. CDR1 and CDR2 from the germline V gene are SGHRS and YFSETQ. Trimming took 4 bases from V and 5 from J, leaving 15 bases between them. The sequences come from peripheral blood, collected on day 0 of MenACWY control vaccination. The clonotype comes from an adult in good health. This chain connects TRBV5-1 to TRBJ2-5, with D possibly matching TRBD1 (6 bases). The CDR3 here is CASSAIGTGETQYF. The CDR3 DNA is TGCGCCAGCAGCGCCATAGGAACAGGGGAGACCCAGTACTTC.